This TCR beta chain was captured in a study of T cell responses to AZD1222 COVID-19 vaccine (dated by TCRdb to about 2021). Regarding the research as a whole: AZD1222 recipients with second doses at about 4 weeks or about 12 weeks were pooled, because spike-specific TCR depth and breadth did not differ between schedules. Trial participants were enrolled by age into 18-55, 56-69 and 70-plus year subgroups, with roughly 150, 30 and 60 TCR-sequenced participants respectively. TCR sequencing covered 230 to 250 trial participants: 200 to 220 given two doses of AZD1222 and about 26 given two doses of MenACWY control vaccine.

The germline V gene specifies SGHDN as CDR1 and FVKESK as CDR2. V loses 1 base, J loses 9 bases, and the germline ends lie 10 bases apart. The CDR3 spans 13 residues, from the cysteine through the phenylalanine. The DNA shown is the 39-base CDR3, in frame from base 1. General conclusions and limits of the study: Reportedly, close to half of the unique spike-specific TCRs recognized epitopes lying outside the regions that are mutated in the B.1.351 and B.1.1.7 variants. Most participants were white British and females outnumbered males, and the authors suggested that clonal diversity may have been underestimated. The 56-69-year group was small, and its depth increase did not reach significance, likely because of low power. Because no samples from the day 14 peak response were available, repertoires could be characterized only after the peak T cell response. Vaccine-associated CD4 TCRs spanned the whole spike protein, with dominant responses in regions 160-218 and 743-854. Only a handful of AZD1222 recipients were SARS-CoV-2 seropositive at baseline, limiting conclusions about previously exposed vaccinees. A significant rise in spike-specific TCR breadth and depth was observed after two AZD1222 doses relative to day 0 and relative to MenACWY recipients.

The CDR3 regions of human TCRbeta chains were analyzed by immunosequencing. The paper's data handling went like this. TCRs in the repertoires were compared against a reference library of SARS-CoV-2-specific TCRs that had been generated with the MIRA antigen-specificity platform. Breadth was defined as the fraction of unique TCRs that were SARS-CoV-2-associated. Depth was defined as the fraction of total T cells that were SARS-CoV-2-associated. Using the MIRA data, each spike-specific TCR was mapped to the spike region that the TCR reacts to and placed in a CD4 or CD8 class. Log10-transformed breadth and depth values were compared by one-way ANOVA with Sidak's multiple comparisons tests. TCRdb re-hosts the immuneACCESS table, in-frame sequences only. Its copies lack some clones; in the studies checked, an unresolved V gene accounts for under half of them, and the cause for the rest is not known. The V and J calls and clone size were taken over from that table, and D and trimming were inferred from the DNA. In all, the sample holds 100,000 or so clones, and 70% to 90% of those were seen once. Less than 3.5% of the sample rests with the top ten.

Regarding this clone: Its antigen is unknown. No much larger clone exists at a distance of one base, and base qualities are not known.

In the paper's terms, the time point label means: baseline before first vaccination. Vaccinee samples were obtained from the UK trials COV001 and COV002, which included a single-blind randomized controlled phase 2/3 trial of AZD1222 (ChAdOx1 nCoV-19) in healthy adults. For TCRbeta chain sequencing, PBMC samples were collected from trial participants at day 0 and at day 28 after the second dose. Sequencing was performed on peripheral blood, taken on day 0 of AZD1222 vaccination. The receptor was derived from an adult in good health. Rearrangement joined TRBV14 to TRBJ1-3; the D segment cannot be called with confidence. Read as DNA, the sequence is TGTGCCAGCAGCCAAGTCGGAGTTGGCACCATATATTTT. It is translated as CASSQVGVGTIYF.